This T cell receptor (beta chain) was captured in a study of T-cell reconstitution after alpha-beta-depleted transplantation in children. The study's findings and limits: As was reported, about two months after transplant, alpha-beta T cells came from several hundred expanded graft clones. From newly produced T cells came most of the T-cell counts and diversity one year after transplant. Some patients' high day-60 TCRbeta diversity was attributed to recipient cells surviving conditioning.

This clonotype was seen more than once but under ten times. Its matching antigen is unknown. Germline CDR1 reads SEHNR; CDR2 reads FQNEAQ (reference sequence). The CDR3 has 15 residues. V was pared by 4 bases and J by 2 bases, with 14 bases between. Unique molecular identifiers were incorporated when the TCRbeta library was constructed. TCRdb ran MiXCR on the PCR reads and lists one entry per CDR3 protein. This table holds about 300,000 distinct CDR3 sequences, 7.5% to 9% found once. The input for sequencing was peripheral blood, taken 360 days after TCRalphabeta/CD19-depleted stem cell transplant. This clonotype was obtained from a female patient between 2 and 15 years old who had a stem cell transplant for Fanconi anemia, so the T cells may come from the graft donor. J is TRBJ1-1 and V is TRBV7-9; D call uncertain. CDR3 in amino acids: CASSSAQYTNTEAFF. In DNA, the CDR3 is TGTGCCAGCAGCTCCGCCCAATACACTAACACTGAAGCTTTCTTT.